One sample yielded the 24 T cell receptor beta chains listed below, sequenced in a study of cytomegalovirus exposure and HLA in healthy donors. Researchers ran the PCR with 60 Vbeta and 13 Jbeta primers. Only in-frame clones appear in the TCRdb table, and some are missing; sequencing was by immunoSEQ multiplex PCR. The table has about 150,000 clones, 55% to 70% seen once. Sequenced input: PBMCs. The receptors come from a woman aged 30 to 39 in good health and CMV-seropositive.

V usage is TRBV11-2 and J usage is TRBJ1-2; D is uncertain. The CDR3 is made up of 13 amino acids. Trimming left V 4 bases short and J 3 bases short, with 9 bases between. Germline V lookup: CDR1 SGHAT, CDR2 FQNNGV. The CDR3 sequence is CASSSIRDYGYTF. In DNA form, the CDR3 reads TGTGCCAGCAGCTCTATCCGGGACTATGGCTACACCTTC.

The genes are TRBV11-2 and TRBJ1-3; D may be TRBD1 (5 bases). The V gene's germline CDR1 is SGHAT and CDR2 FQNNGV. The CDR3 totals 15 residues. Trimming took off 4 bases at V and 6 bases at J, with 16 bases between the two ends. CDR3 nucleotide sequence: TGTGCCAGCAGCTCCATTGGGGGGATAGTAAACACCATATATTTT. Protein product: CASSSIGGIVNTIYF. Full variable domain (rest looked up from reference TRBV11-2 and TRBJ1-3): EAGVAQSPRYKIIEKRQSVAFWCNPISGHATLYWYQQILGQGPKLLIQFQNNGVVDDSQLPKDRFSAERLKGVDSTLKIQPAKLEDSAVYLCASSSIGGIVNTIYFGEGSWLTVV.

This chain joins TRBV11-3 and TRBJ1-2; possibly TRBD1 for D (5 bases). Trimming removed 4 bases at V and 8 bases at J, with 17 bases between. This CDR3 is built from 14 residues. The germline V gene has CDR1 SGHNT and CDR2 YENEEA. The CDR3, as DNA: TGTGCCAGCAGCTCGAGACGTAGGGGTGAGGGCTACACCTTC. As protein: CASSSRRRGEGYTF. Based on the CDR3 plus reference TRBV11-3 and TRBJ1-2, the full variable domain is EAGVVQSPRYKIIEKKQPVAFWCNPISGHNTLYWYLQNLGQGPELLIRYENEEAVDDSQLPKDRFSAERLKGVDSTLKIQPAELGDSAVYLCASSSRRRGEGYTFGSGTRLTVV.

The chain combines TRBV9 with TRBJ2-3; D unresolved. The germline V gene encodes CDR1 SGDLS and CDR2 YYNGEE. CDR3 length: 12 amino acids. V was clipped by 4 bases and J by 6 bases, with 9 bases between them. CDR3 loop: CASSSLTDTQYF. The CDR3 DNA is TGTGCCAGCAGCTCGCTAACTGATACGCAGTATTTT.

This clone came up a few times. The gene calls are TRBV6-5 and TRBJ1-4; 7 positions agree with TRBD1. Losses at the gene ends were 6 bases for V and 2 bases for J; bases not matched to a gene: 6. Germline V gene data show CDR1 as MNHEY and CDR2 as SVGAGI. The length of the CDR3 is 15 residues. As DNA, the CDR3 is TGTGCCAGCAGCAGGGACAGTTTCACTAATGAAAAACTGTTTTTT. This codes for CASSRDSFTNEKLFF.

The chain carries TRBV14 and TRBJ2-7, with D possibly being TRBD1 (6 bases). This CDR3 has 13 amino acids. Trimming took off 4 bases at V and 4 bases at J, with 11 bases between the two ends. CDR1 and CDR2 (germline): SGHDN, FVKESK. CDR3 in DNA: TGTGCCAGCAGCCGTGGGGGCGCGTACGAGCAGTACTTC. It specifies CASSRGGAYEQYF.

This clone occurred once. The CDR3 DNA reads TGTGCCAGCAGCTTAGGCGGGAACACCGGGGAGCTGTTTTTT. Protein sequence: CASSLGGNTGELFF. V and J are TRBV7-2 and TRBJ2-2; D ambiguous. The CDR3 is made up of 14 amino acids. Germline values: CDR1 SGHTA, CDR2 FQGNSA. Trimming shortened V by 1 base and J by 1 base, and 4 bases separated the two germline ends.

V usage is TRBV6-6 and J usage is TRBJ1-1; 10 bases line up with TRBD1. Germline CDR1 reads MNHNY; CDR2 reads SVGAGI (reference sequence). The length of the CDR3 is 14 residues. V lost 6 bases and J lost 6; bases outside the gene matches: 7. In nucleotides, the CDR3 is TGTGCCAGCAGACCCGGGACAGGGGTTTCTGAAGCTTTCTTT. Translated: CASRPGTGVSEAFF.

This clone appeared a few times. The chain combines TRBV7-2 with TRBJ2-5; 8 bases are shared with TRBD2. The germline V gene has CDR1 SGHTA and CDR2 FQGNSA. J was trimmed by 4 bases and V by 5 bases; bases with no gene match: 6. The CDR3 runs to 14 residues. This CDR3 is CASSPGGNGETQYF. In DNA form, the CDR3 reads TGTGCCAGCAGCCCGGGAGGGAACGGAGAGACCCAGTACTTC.

This chain links TRBV28 with TRBJ1-6, with D hard to call. Trimming stripped 5 bases from V and 0 bases from J, with 26 bases between. This CDR3 is 21 amino acids long. Looked up from germline, CDR1 is MDHEN and CDR2 is SYDVKM. The CDR3 DNA reads as TGTGCCAGCAGTAAGCTTAGGCCAAGGCGGTTTTTTAGCTCCTATAATTCACCCCTCCACTTT. It encodes CASSKLRPRRFFSSYNSPLHF.

The chain has TRBV28 and TRBJ1-4; 9 positions agree with TRBD1. The length of the CDR3 is 14 residues. Germline V gives CDR1 MDHEN, CDR2 SYDVKM. The V gene end was trimmed by 6 bases and the J gene end by 5 bases; junction bases not matched to a gene: 4. CDR3 DNA: TGTGCCAGCAGCCTGGACAGGGGCAATGAAAAACTGTTTTTT. As protein: CASSLDRGNEKLFF.

The chain has TRBV7-2 and TRBJ2-6; D gene ambiguous. Trimming took off 3 bases at V and 0 bases at J, with 6 bases between the two ends. This CDR3 region has 15 residues. Germline CDR1 reads SGHTA; CDR2 reads FQGNSA. CDR3 residues: CASSFPSSGANVLTF. DNA for the CDR3: TGTGCCAGCAGCTTCCCGTCCTCTGGGGCCAACGTCCTGACTTTC. Full variable domain (missing parts from reference TRBV7-2 and TRBJ2-6): GAGVSQSPSNKVTEKGKDVELRCDPISGHTALYWYRQSLGQGLEFLIYFQGNSAPDKSGLPSDRFSAERTGGSVSTLTIQRTQQEDSAVYLCASSFPSSGANVLTFGAGSRLTVL.

This clone was counted between two and nine times. The genes are TRBV30 and TRBJ1-5; 10 bases line up with TRBD1. Germline CDR1 reads GTSNPN; CDR2 reads SVGIG (reference sequence). This CDR3 has 17 residues. V dropped 5 bases and J dropped 0; count of bases not matched to a gene: 10. This CDR3 reads CAWARTGGVYSNQPQHF. DNA for the CDR3: TGTGCCTGGGCCCGGACAGGGGGTGTTTATAGCAATCAGCCCCAGCATTTT.

Details on this clone: A read error may produce the germline difference seen at one junction end. The V and J genes are TRBV9 and TRBJ1-2; 8 bases are a match to TRBD1. Germline V gives CDR1 SGDLS, CDR2 YYNGEE. This CDR3 is 15 amino acids long. CDR3 nucleotides: TGTGCCAGCAGCGCACAGACAGGGGCTAACTATGTCTACACCTTC. It is translated as CASSAQTGANYVYTF.

V is TRBV20-1 and J is TRBJ2-7, with D perhaps matching TRBD1 (5 bases). The CDR3 sequence is 11 residues long. V lost 3 bases, J lost 3 bases, and 6 bases lay in between. Germline assignment: CDR1 DFQATT and CDR2 SNEGSKA (reference sequence). The CDR3 DNA reads as TGCAGTGCTAGCACAGGCTACGAGCAGTACTTC. It yields the protein CSASTGYEQYF.

The genes are TRBV6-5 and TRBJ2-7, with D possibly TRBD2 on 5 matching bases. Germline lookup yields CDR1 MNHEY and CDR2 SVGAGI. V lost 5 bases to trimming and J lost 5 bases, with 19 bases between them. CDR3 length: 15 amino acids. For the CDR3, the DNA is TGTGCCAGCAGTAGCGGCGCAGCGGTTAAGCACGAGCAGTACTTC. Amino acids: CASSSGAAVKHEQYF.

This clone was seen just once. The rearrangement links TRBV9 to TRBJ1-2; TRBD1 agrees at 8 bases. This CDR3 is built from 17 residues. The germline V gene encodes CDR1 SGDLS and CDR2 YYNGEE. V lost 4 bases, J lost 8 bases, and 19 bases stayed unmatched. The CDR3, as DNA: TGTGCCAGCAGCCCCCCACTCGCGGGGACAGGAGCTTACGGCTACACCTTC. This codes for CASSPPLAGTGAYGYTF.

This chain links TRBV7-9 with TRBJ1-6, with no clear D. Germline values: CDR1 SEHNR, CDR2 FQNEAQ (reference sequence). V shed 2 bases and J shed 0 bases, with 5 bases lying between them. The CDR3 consists of 15 residues. The chain's CDR3 is CASSLSPSYNSPLHF. In DNA, the CDR3 is TGTGCCAGCAGCTTAAGCCCCTCCTATAATTCACCCCTCCACTTT.

This clone was counted a few times. This rearrangement joins TRBV2 to TRBJ2-7, with 9 positions matching TRBD2. Germline CDR1 SNHLY, CDR2 FYNNEI. The CDR3 spans 16 residues. The V gene end was trimmed by 3 bases and the J gene end by 4 bases; junction bases not matched to a gene: 10. CDR3 amino acids: CASSDRRTSAGYEQYF. The CDR3 region has the DNA TGTGCCAGCAGTGACCGGCGGACTAGCGCAGGATACGAGCAGTACTTC.

The gene calls are TRBV10-3 and TRBJ2-3; tentatively, D is TRBD2 (5 bases). Germline CDR1 and CDR2: ENHRY and SYGVKD. There are 14 residues in the CDR3. The V and J ends lost 5 bases and 2 bases respectively, with 11 bases between them. Here the CDR3 DNA reads TGTGCCATCAGTAAGGTAGCGACCACAGATACGCAGTATTTT. This translates into CAISKVATTDTQYF.

The CDR3 here is CASREEVGSPLHF. In nucleotides, the CDR3 is TGCGCCAGCAGGGAGGAAGTTGGCTCACCCCTCCACTTT. The chain couples TRBV5-1 to TRBJ1-6; D is uncertain. This CDR3 spans 13 amino acids. Per the germline V gene, CDR1 is SGHRS and CDR2 is YFSETQ. Deletions cut 5 bases from V and 10 bases from J, with 13 bases between.

The chain recombines TRBV29-1 with TRBJ2-1, with 7 bases that match TRBD1. The CDR3 consists of 15 residues. Germline values: CDR1 SQVTM, CDR2 ANQGSEA. Trimming cost V 6 bases and J 0 bases; bases outside gene matches: 8. The CDR3 nucleotides read TGCAGCGTGTGGACAGGCACTAGCTCCTACAATGAGCAGTTCTTC. It codes for CSVWTGTSSYNEQFF.

The chain employs TRBV29-1 and TRBJ1-1; D is ambiguous. The CDR3 has 12 amino acids. Trimming took 3 bases from V and 1 from J, leaving 6 bases between them. Germline-derived CDR1 and CDR2 are SQVTM and ANQGSEA. The CDR3 spells CSVDYTNTEAFF. The DNA of the CDR3 is TGCAGCGTTGATTACACGAACACTGAAGCTTTCTTT.

This clone was observed once. This chain joins TRBV27 and TRBJ1-5, with TRBD1 identical over 7 bases. The CDR3 is made up of 14 amino acids. Losses at the gene ends were 6 bases for V and 4 bases for J; bases not matched to a gene: 6. Germline assignment: CDR1 MNHEY and CDR2 SMNVEV (reference sequence). The CDR3 sequence is CASRATGPNQPQHF. The DNA of the CDR3 is TGTGCCAGCAGAGCGACAGGGCCAAATCAGCCCCAGCATTTT.